The present T cell receptor beta chain was sequenced within a study of blood T cell repertoires in COVID-19. As for the study in general: Both acute and convalescent COVID-19 samples were obtained from the United States, Italy and Spain. The analysed material was cDNA or gDNA that came from T cells, B-cell-depleted T cells, or PBMCs.

V was clipped by 5 bases and J by 0 bases, with 14 bases between them. CDR3 length: 15 residues. Germline assignment: CDR1 LNHDA and CDR2 SQIVND (reference sequence). The authors' processing: Reference gene primer amplification gave estimated nucleated cell counts. The table came from immunoSEQ multiplex PCR; TCRdb's copy has only in-frame clones and leaves some out. V and J calls and clone size are those listed in that table; D and trimming were worked out from the DNA. The sample shows some 210,000 clones, approximately 88% of them seen only once. The sample taken for sequencing was peripheral blood. This clonotype was sampled from a man in his sixties who had recovered from COVID-19. The chain has TRBV19 and TRBJ2-7; D possibly corresponds to TRBD1 (6 bases). The CDR3: CASSSTGPSSYEQYF. CDR3 DNA: TGTGCCAGTAGTTCTACAGGGCCGAGCTCCTACGAGCAGTACTTC.